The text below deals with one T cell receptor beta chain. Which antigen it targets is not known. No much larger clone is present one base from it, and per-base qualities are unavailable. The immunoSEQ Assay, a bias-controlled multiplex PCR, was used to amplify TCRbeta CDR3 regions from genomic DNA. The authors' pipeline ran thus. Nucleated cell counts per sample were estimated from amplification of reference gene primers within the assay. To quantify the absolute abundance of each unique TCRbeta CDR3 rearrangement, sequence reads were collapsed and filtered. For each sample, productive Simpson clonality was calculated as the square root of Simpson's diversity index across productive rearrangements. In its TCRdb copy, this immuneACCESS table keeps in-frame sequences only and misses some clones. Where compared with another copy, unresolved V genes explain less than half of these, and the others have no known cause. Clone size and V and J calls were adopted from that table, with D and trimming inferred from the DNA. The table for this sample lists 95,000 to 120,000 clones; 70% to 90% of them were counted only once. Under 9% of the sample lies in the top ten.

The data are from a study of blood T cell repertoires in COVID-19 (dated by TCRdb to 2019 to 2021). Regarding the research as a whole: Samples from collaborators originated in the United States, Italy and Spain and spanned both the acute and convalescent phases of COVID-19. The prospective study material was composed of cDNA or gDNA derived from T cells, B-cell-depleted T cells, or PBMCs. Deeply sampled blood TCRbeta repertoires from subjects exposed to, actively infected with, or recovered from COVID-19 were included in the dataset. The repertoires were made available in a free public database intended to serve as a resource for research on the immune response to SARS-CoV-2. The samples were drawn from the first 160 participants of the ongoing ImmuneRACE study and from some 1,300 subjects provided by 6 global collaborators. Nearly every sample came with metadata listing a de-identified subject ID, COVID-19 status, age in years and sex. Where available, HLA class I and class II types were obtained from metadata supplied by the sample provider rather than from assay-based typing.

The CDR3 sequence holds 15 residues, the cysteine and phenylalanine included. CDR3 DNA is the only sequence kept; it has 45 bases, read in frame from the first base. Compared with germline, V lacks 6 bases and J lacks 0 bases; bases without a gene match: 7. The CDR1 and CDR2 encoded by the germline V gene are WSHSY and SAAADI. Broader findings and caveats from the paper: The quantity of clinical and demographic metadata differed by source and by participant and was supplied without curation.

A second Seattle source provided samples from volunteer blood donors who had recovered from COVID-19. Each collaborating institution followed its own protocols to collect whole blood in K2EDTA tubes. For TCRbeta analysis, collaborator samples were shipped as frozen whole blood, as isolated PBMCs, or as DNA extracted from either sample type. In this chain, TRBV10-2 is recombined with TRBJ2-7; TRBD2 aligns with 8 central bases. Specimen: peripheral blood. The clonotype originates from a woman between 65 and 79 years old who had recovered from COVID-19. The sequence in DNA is TGCGCCAGCAGCTTAACTAGCGGCAGCTCCTACGAGCAGTACTTC. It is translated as CASSLTSGSSYEQYF.